The following is a T cell receptor beta chain sequence with its context. What it binds is not known. Primers: 60 Vbeta forward and 13 Jbeta reverse. Assay: immunoSEQ multiplex PCR; the TCRdb copy retains only in-frame clones and omits some. This repertoire includes around 130,000 clones. The data derive from a study of cytomegalovirus exposure and HLA in healthy donors. Findings and limits, study-wide: In a later analysis, a genetic analysis reported fewer productive-TCR N-insertions in an Asian-associated ancestry cluster than the cohort average. There was a cluster of highly shared sequence variants that was likely a sequencing artifact. It was in a later analysis that TCR association rates were seen to vary by HLA locus, highest for DRB1 and lowest for HLA-C. A later analysis reported that several of the most significant clusters appeared to be linked to common viral pathogens, among them Epstein-Barr virus.

From germline, CDR1 is SEHNR and CDR2 FQNEAQ (reference sequence). Trimming cost V 3 bases and J 4 bases; bases outside gene matches: 2. This CDR3 is built from 13 residues. This receptor was identified in a woman aged 55-70 years in good health and CMV-seronegative. The V and J genes are TRBV7-9 and TRBJ2-5, with 7 bases that match TRBD1. Specimen: PBMCs. The CDR3 here is CASSFGTVETQYF. The CDR3 coding sequence is TGTGCCAGCAGCTTCGGGACAGTAGAGACCCAGTACTTC.